Presented here are 21 T cell receptor beta chains from one specimen sequenced in a study of OX40 agonist ivuxolimab in advanced cancers. Assay: immunoSEQ multiplex PCR; the TCRdb copy retains only in-frame clones and omits some. The table lists 65,000 to 85,000 clones, 85% of them singletons. The sequencing used CD4+ or CD8+ T cells sorted from blood, collected in a trial of the OX40 agonist ivuxolimab. The receptors were gathered from an adult with an advanced solid tumor such as melanoma, head and neck, liver or kidney cancer.

A note on this clone: The sample has other DNA sequences that encode this CDR3 too. This chain uses TRBV7-2 with TRBJ2-3; 8 nucleotides align to TRBD1. The CDR3 spans 16 residues. Germline trimming cut 3 bases from V and 4 bases from J; bases unmatched to any gene: 9. Looked up from germline, CDR1 is SGHTA and CDR2 is FQGNSA. The CDR3 here is CASSFLGQGASDTQYF. CDR3 nucleotides: TGTGCCAGCAGCTTTTTGGGGCAGGGGGCGTCAGATACGCAGTATTTT. Complete variable domain (other parts from reference TRBV7-2 and TRBJ2-3): GAGVSQSPSNKVTEKGKDVELRCDPISGHTALYWYRQSLGQGLEFLIYFQGNSAPDKSGLPSDRFSAERTGGSVSTLTIQRTQQEDSAVYLCASSFLGQGASDTQYFGPGTRLTVL.

The chain is built from TRBV19 and TRBJ1-3; no definite D call. The CDR3 has 14 residues. V was clipped by 5 bases and J by 4 bases, with 12 bases between them. Looked up from germline, CDR1 is LNHDA and CDR2 is SQIVND (reference sequence). The CDR3 here is CASSPELEGNTIYF. The CDR3 nucleotides are TGTGCCAGTAGTCCGGAGTTGGAGGGAAACACCATATATTTT. The whole variable domain, remainder taken from reference TRBV19 and TRBJ1-3, is DGGITQSPKYLFRKEGQNVTLSCEQNLNHDAMYWYRQDPGQGLRLIYYSQIVNDFQKGDIAEGYSVSREKKESFPLTVTSAQKNPTAFYLCASSPELEGNTIYFGEGSWLTVV.

The chain employs TRBV7-2 and TRBJ2-3, with D tentatively TRBD2 (5 bases). CDR3 length: 12 residues. Germline V gene sequence: CDR1 SGHTA, CDR2 FQGNSA. V was cut by 8 bases and J by 6 bases, with 12 bases left in between. The CDR3 DNA follows: TGTGCCAGCTCCCGGGGAAGCGATACGCAGTATTTT. This sequence encodes CASSRGSDTQYF.

The chain links TRBV6-5 to TRBJ1-2; D not certain. Germline V gene lookup returns CDR1 MNHEY and CDR2 SVGAGI. CDR3 length equals 14 residues. The V end lost 4 bases, the J end lost 4 bases, and 13 bases lay between the germline ends. The CDR3 region is CASSSHREAYGYTF. In DNA, the CDR3 is TGTGCCAGCAGTTCCCATCGGGAGGCCTATGGCTACACCTTC.

This chain joins TRBV5-1 and TRBJ2-2, with D perhaps TRBD1 (6 bases). CDR3 size: 15 residues. Germline V gives CDR1 SGHRS, CDR2 YFSETQ. Trimming shortened V by 3 bases and J by 0 bases, and 9 bases separated the two germline ends. CDR3 coding DNA: TGCGCCAGCAGCTCCGGGACACCGAACACCGGGGAGCTGTTTTTT. Protein: CASSSGTPNTGELFF.

J is TRBJ1-3 and V is TRBV7-3; TRBD1 might be the D (6 bases). This CDR3 is built from 14 residues. Germline assignment: CDR1 SGHTA and CDR2 FQGTGA. Trimming left V 5 bases short and J 2 bases short, with 10 bases between. In DNA, the CDR3 is TGTGCCAGCAGCACCGGGACACCTGGAAACACCATATATTTT. As protein: CASSTGTPGNTIYF. Variable domain in full (rest from reference TRBV7-3 and TRBJ1-3): GAGVSQTPSNKVTEKGKYVELRCDPISGHTALYWYRQSLGQGPEFLIYFQGTGAADDSGLPNDRFFAVRPEGSVSTLKIQRTERGDSAVYLCASSTGTPGNTIYFGEGSWLTVV.

The chain combines TRBV7-9 with TRBJ1-2; maybe TRBD1 (6 bases). CDR1 and CDR2 from the germline V gene are SEHNR and FQNEAQ (reference sequence). The CDR3 loop spans 13 amino acids. V gave up 5 bases and J gave up 7 bases, with 14 bases separating them. The CDR3 reads CASSDGQRFGYTF. The CDR3, as DNA: TGTGCCAGCAGCGATGGACAGCGCTTTGGCTACACCTTC.

The genes are TRBV27 and TRBJ2-5; TRBD1 might be the D (6 bases). Germline-derived CDR1 and CDR2 are MNHEY and SMNVEV (reference sequence). Trimming took 5 bases from V and 2 from J, leaving 12 bases between them. The CDR3 is 14 residues long. CDR3: CASSRTDPQETQYF. The CDR3 DNA reads as TGTGCCAGCAGTCGGACAGACCCTCAAGAGACCCAGTACTTC.

The V and J genes are TRBV7-8 and TRBJ2-7; either TRBD1 or TRBD2 may fit D (5 bases each). V was pared by 2 bases and J by 2 bases, with 10 bases between. The CDR3 spans 14 residues. Germline V lookup: CDR1 SGHVS, CDR2 FQNEAQ. The CDR3 nucleotides read TGTGCCAGCAGCTTAAGGGACGGGACCTACGAGCAGTACTTC. Translated, it gives CASSLRDGTYEQYF.

The chain employs TRBV7-9 and TRBJ2-7; 9 positions agree with TRBD1. This CDR3 spans 15 amino acids. The V and J ends lost 5 bases and 7 bases, in that order; junction bases with no gene match: 12. Germline V CDR1 and CDR2: SEHNR, FQNEAQ (reference sequence). CDR3 region: CASSARGQGFLEQYF. The CDR3 nucleotides read TGTGCCAGCAGCGCTCGGGGACAGGGTTTCCTAGAGCAGTACTTC. Full variable domain (remainder filled in from reference TRBV7-9 and TRBJ2-7): DTGVSQNPRHKITKRGQNVTFRCDPISEHNRLYWYRQTLGQGPEFLTYFQNEAQLEKSRLLSDRFSAERPKGSFSTLEIQRTEQGDSAMYLCASSARGQGFLEQYFGPGTRLTVT.

This chain joins TRBV13 and TRBJ1-4; 9 nucleotides line up with TRBD1. V gave up 5 bases and J gave up 8 bases; unmatched junction bases: 6. Germline V gene data show CDR1 as PRHDT and CDR2 as FYEKMQ (reference sequence). CDR3 length: 14 residues. Written as DNA, the CDR3 is TGTGCCAGCAGCCATAGGACAGGGGAAGAAAAACTGTTTTTT. Amino acid sequence: CASSHRTGEEKLFF.

This sequence joins TRBV6-5 and TRBJ1-1; possible D gene TRBD1, 6 bases. Trimming left V 7 bases short and J 1 base short, with 10 bases between. This CDR3 comprises 13 residues. Germline V gene lookup returns CDR1 MNHEY and CDR2 SVGAGI. The CDR3 region is CASMGTTNTEAFF. The CDR3 DNA follows: TGTGCCAGCATGGGGACAACGAACACTGAAGCTTTCTTT.

This clone was recorded once. The chain links TRBV4-2 to TRBJ2-3, with 13 bases matching TRBD2. Germline-derived CDR1 and CDR2 are LGHNA and YNFKEQ. V dropped 3 bases and J dropped 2; count of bases not matched to a gene: 2. The CDR3 extends over 16 amino acids. Written as DNA, the CDR3 is TGTGCCAGCAGCCATGGGACTAGCGGGGTCACAGATACGCAGTATTTT. It encodes CASSHGTSGVTDTQYF.

This chain links TRBV2 with TRBJ2-1; D gene uncertain. This CDR3 comprises 17 residues. Germline V gene data show CDR1 as SNHLY and CDR2 as FYNNEI. Trimming cost V 2 bases and J 0 bases, with 14 bases left between them. The chain's CDR3 is CASSEWKQPSSYNEQFF. CDR3 bases: TGTGCCAGCAGTGAATGGAAACAGCCGAGCTCCTACAATGAGCAGTTCTTC.

This sequence joins TRBV18 and TRBJ1-1; a possible D gene is TRBD1 (6 bases). This CDR3 spans 16 amino acids. Per germline, CDR1 KGHSH and CDR2 LQKENI. Trimming left V 1 base short and J 0 bases short, with 12 bases between. CDR3 nucleotide sequence: TGTGCCAGCTCACCACAGGGGGGGAGACTGAACACTGAAGCTTTCTTT. Protein: CASSPQGGRLNTEAFF.

The rearrangement uses TRBV6-5 and TRBJ1-1; no clear D. The CDR3 covers 15 residues. Trimming took off 0 bases at V and 4 bases at J, with 12 bases between the two ends. Germline CDR1 reads MNHEY; CDR2 reads SVGAGI. The CDR3 spells CASSYSYGVGTEAFF. CDR3 DNA sequence: TGTGCCAGCAGTTACTCCTACGGGGTGGGCACTGAAGCTTTCTTT.

The rearrangement links TRBV4-3 to TRBJ2-7; D remains ambiguous. The CDR3 length is 13 residues. CDR1 and CDR2 from the germline V gene are LGHNA and YSLEER. V shed 1 base and J shed 6 bases, with 10 bases lying between them. CDR3 region: CASSQAHQREQYF. The DNA for the CDR3 is TGCGCCAGCAGCCAAGCCCACCAGCGCGAGCAGTACTTC.

The chain joins TRBV2 to TRBJ1-6; weak D call: TRBD1 (5 bases). The CDR3 extends over 13 amino acids. The V and J ends lost 5 bases and 7 bases respectively, with 9 bases between them. Germline loops: CDR1 SNHLY, CDR2 FYNNEI. The CDR3 here is CASSRQSNSPLHF. The CDR3 DNA reads TGTGCCAGCAGTCGACAGAGCAATTCACCCCTCCACTTT.

This sequence joins TRBV2 and TRBJ2-5; tentatively, D is TRBD1 or TRBD2 (6 bases each). Per the germline V gene, CDR1 is SNHLY and CDR2 is FYNNEI. CDR3 length: 14 residues. Trimming pared 2 bases from V and 5 bases from J, leaving 12 bases between. CDR3 coding DNA: TGTGCCAGCAGTGAATGGGGGGCCGAGGAGACCCAGTACTTC. It translates to CASSEWGAEETQYF.

CDR3 coding DNA: TGTGCCATCAGTGACGAGGAGGGGAACACTGAAGCTTTCTTT. The encoded protein is CAISDEEGNTEAFF. The V gene is TRBV10-3, the J gene TRBJ1-1; D not resolved. Germline values: CDR1 ENHRY, CDR2 SYGVKD. Trimming took off 3 bases at V and 1 base at J, with 9 bases between the two ends. This CDR3 has 14 amino acids.

Only one count was recorded for this clone. This chain links TRBV5-5 with TRBJ2-4; D is unclear. There are 16 residues in the CDR3. Germline V gene lookup returns CDR1 SGHKS and CDR2 YYEKEE (reference sequence). V lost 4 bases and J 3 bases, leaving 17 bases between the germline ends. CDR3 DNA sequence: TGTGCCAGCAGCGGGAAAGCGTGGGGTGACAAAAACATTCAGTACTTC. Protein: CASSGKAWGDKNIQYF.